The source of this T cell receptor beta chain is a study of cytomegalovirus exposure and HLA in healthy donors. Notes on the study in general: Relative to equally common others, HLA-associated TCR beta chains showed greater clonal expansion in a later analysis. Reports state that TCR beta sequences accurately predicted most subjects' HLA-A and HLA-B alleles.

Notes on this clone: Its matching antigen is unknown.

The CDR3 length is 14 residues. The germline CDR1 and CDR2 sequences are MDHEN and SYDVKM. Trimming stripped 2 bases from V and 1 base from J, with 8 bases between. PCR primers comprised 60 Vbeta and 13 Jbeta primers. Generated by immunoSEQ multiplex PCR, the TCRdb table keeps only in-frame clones and is missing some. The repertoire consists of about 140,000 clones, with 76% occurring once and the leading ten covering approximately 3%. Sequencing was performed on PBMCs. The chain links TRBV28 to TRBJ1-1; D possibly corresponds to TRBD1 (5 bases). This clonotype was sampled from a male donor in good health and CMV-seronegative. In DNA, the CDR3 is TGTGCCAGCAGTTTACCCCAGGGGAACACTGAAGCTTTCTTT. Its protein product is CASSLPQGNTEAFF.